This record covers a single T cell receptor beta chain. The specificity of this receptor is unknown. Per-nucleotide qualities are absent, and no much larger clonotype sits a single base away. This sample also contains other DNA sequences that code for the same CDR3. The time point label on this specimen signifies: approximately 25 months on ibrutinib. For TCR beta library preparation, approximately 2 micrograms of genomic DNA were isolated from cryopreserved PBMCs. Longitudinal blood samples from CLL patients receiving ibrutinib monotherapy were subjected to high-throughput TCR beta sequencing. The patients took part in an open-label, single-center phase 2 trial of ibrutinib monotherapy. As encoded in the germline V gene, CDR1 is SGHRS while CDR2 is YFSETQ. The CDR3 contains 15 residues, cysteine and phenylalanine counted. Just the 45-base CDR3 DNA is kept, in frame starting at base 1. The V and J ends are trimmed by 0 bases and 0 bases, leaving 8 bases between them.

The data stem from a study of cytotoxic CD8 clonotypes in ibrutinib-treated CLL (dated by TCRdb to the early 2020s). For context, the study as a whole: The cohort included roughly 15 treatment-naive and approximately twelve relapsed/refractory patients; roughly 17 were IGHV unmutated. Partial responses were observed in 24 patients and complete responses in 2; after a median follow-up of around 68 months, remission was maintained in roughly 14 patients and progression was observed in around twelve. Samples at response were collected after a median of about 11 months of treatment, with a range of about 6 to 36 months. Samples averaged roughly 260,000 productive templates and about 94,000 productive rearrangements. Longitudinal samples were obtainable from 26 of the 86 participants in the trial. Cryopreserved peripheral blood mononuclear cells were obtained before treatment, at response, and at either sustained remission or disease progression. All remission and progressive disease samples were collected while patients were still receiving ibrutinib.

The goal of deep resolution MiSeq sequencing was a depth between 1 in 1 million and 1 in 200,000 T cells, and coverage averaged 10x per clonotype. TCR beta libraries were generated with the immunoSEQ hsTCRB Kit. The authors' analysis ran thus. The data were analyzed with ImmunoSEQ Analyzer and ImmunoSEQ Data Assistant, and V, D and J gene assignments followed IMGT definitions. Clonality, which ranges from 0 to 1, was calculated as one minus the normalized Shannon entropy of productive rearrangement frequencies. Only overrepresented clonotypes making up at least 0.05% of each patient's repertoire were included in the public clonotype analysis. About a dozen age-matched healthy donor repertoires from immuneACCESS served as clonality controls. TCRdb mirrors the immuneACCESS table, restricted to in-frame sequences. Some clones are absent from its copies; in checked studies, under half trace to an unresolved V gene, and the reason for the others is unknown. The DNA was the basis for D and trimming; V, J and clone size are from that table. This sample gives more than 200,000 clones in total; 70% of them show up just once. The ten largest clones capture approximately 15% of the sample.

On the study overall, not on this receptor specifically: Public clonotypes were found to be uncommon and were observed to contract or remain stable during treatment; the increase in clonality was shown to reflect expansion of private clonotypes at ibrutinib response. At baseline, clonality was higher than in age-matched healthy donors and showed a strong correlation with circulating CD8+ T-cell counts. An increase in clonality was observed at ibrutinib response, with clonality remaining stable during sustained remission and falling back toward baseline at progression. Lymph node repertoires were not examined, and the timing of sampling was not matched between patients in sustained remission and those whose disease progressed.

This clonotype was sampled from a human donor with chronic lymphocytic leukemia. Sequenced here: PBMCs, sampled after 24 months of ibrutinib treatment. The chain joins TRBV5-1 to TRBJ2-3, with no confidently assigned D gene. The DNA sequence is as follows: TGCGCCAGCAGCTTGGCTGGCGGCAGCACAGATACGCAGTATTTT. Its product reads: CASSLAGGSTDTQYF.